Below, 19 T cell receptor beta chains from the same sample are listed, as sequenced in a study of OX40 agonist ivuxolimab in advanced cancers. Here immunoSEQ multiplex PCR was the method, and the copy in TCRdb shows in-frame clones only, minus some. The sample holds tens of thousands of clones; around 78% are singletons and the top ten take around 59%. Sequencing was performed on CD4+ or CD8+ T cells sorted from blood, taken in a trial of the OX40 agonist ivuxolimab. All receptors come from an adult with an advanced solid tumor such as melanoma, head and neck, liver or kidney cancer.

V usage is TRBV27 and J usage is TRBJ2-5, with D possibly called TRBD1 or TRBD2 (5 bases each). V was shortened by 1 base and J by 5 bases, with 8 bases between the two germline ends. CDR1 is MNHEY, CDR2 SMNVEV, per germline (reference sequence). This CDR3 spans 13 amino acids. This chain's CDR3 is CASSLWDGETQYF. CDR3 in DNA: TGTGCCAGCAGTTTATGGGACGGGGAGACCCAGTACTTC.

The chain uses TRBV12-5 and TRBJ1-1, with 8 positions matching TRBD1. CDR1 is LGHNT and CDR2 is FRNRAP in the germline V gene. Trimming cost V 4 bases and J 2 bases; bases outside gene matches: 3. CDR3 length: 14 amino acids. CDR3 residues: CASGWGTGNTEAFF. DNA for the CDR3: TGTGCTAGTGGTTGGGGGACAGGTAACACTGAAGCTTTCTTT.

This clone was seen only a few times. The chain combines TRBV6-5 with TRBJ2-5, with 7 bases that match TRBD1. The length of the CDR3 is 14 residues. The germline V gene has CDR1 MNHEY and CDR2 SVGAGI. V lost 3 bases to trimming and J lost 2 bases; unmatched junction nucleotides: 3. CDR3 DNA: TGTGCCAGCAGTTATTCGGGACAGCAAGAGACCCAGTACTTC. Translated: CASSYSGQQETQYF.

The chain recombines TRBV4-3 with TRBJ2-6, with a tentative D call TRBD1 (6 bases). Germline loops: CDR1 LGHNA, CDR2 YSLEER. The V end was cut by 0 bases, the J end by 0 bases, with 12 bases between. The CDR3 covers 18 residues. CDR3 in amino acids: CASSQETGRISGANVLTF. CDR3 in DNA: TGCGCCAGCAGCCAAGAAACAGGGCGGATCTCTGGGGCCAACGTCCTGACTTTC.

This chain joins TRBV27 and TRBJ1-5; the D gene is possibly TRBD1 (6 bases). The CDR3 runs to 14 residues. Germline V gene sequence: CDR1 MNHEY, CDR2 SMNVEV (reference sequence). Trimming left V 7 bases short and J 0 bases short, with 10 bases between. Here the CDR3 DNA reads TGTGCCAGCAACGGACAGTATAGCAATCAGCCCCAGCATTTT. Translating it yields CASNGQYSNQPQHF.

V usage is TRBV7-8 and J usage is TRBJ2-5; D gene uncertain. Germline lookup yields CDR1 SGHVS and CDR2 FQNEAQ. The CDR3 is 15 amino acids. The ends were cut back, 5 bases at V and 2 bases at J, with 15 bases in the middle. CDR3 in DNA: TGTGCCAGCAGCCGAAACCCGGATTTACAAGAGACCCAGTACTTC. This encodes CASSRNPDLQETQYF.

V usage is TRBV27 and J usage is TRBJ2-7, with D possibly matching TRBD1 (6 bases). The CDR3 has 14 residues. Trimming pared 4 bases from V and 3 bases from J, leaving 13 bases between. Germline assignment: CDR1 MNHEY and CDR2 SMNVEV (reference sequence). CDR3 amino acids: CASSSTGTLYEQYF. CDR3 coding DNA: TGTGCCAGCAGTTCAACCGGGACACTCTACGAGCAGTACTTC.

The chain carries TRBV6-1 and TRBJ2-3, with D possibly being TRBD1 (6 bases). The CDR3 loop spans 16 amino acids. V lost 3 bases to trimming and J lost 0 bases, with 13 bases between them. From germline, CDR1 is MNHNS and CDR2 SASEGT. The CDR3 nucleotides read TGTGCCAGCAGTGAGGGACATAGGTCCAGCACAGATACGCAGTATTTT. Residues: CASSEGHRSSTDTQYF.

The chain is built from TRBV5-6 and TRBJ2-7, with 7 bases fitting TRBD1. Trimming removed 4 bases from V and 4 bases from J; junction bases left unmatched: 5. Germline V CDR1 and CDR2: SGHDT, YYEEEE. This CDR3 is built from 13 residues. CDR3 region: CASSPSGQYEQYF. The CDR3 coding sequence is TGTGCCAGCAGCCCATCGGGACAGTACGAGCAGTACTTC.

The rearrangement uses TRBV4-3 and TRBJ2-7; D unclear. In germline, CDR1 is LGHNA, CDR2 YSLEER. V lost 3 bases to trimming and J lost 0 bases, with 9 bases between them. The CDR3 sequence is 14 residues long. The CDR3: CASSHDQSSYEQYF. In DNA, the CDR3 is TGCGCCAGCAGCCATGATCAGAGCTCCTACGAGCAGTACTTC.

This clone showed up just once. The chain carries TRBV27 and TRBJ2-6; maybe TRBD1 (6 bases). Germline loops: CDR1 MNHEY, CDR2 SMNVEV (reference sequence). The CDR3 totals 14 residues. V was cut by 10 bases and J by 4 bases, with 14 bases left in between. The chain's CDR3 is CATSWTAGANVLTF. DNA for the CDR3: TGTGCCACCTCATGGACAGCCGGGGCCAACGTCCTGACTTTC. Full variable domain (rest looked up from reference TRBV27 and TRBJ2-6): EAQVTQNPRYLITVTGKKLTVTCSQNMNHEYMSWYRQDPGLGLRQIYYSMNVEVTDKGDVPEGYKVSRKEKRNFPLILESPSPNQTSLYFCATSWTAGANVLTFGAGSRLTVL.

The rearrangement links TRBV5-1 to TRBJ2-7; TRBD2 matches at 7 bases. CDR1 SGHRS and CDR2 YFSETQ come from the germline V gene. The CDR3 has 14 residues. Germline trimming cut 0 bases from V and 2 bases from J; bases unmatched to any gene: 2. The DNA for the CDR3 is TGCGCCAGCAGCTTGGGGGCGGGGGCCTACGAGCAGTACTTC. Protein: CASSLGAGAYEQYF.

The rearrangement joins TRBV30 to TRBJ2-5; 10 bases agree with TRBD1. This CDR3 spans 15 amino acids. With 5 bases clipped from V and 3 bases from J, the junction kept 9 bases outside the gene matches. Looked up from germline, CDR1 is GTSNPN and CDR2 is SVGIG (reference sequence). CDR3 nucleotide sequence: TGTGCCTGGCAGATGACAGGGGGCTGGAAAGAGACCCAGTACTTC. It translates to CAWQMTGGWKETQYF.

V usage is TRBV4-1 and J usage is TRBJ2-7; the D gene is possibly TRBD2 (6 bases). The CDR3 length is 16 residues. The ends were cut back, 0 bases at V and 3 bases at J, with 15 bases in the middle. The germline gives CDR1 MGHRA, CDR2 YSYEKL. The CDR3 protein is CASSQDMGGIYYEQYF. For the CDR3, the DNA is TGCGCCAGCAGCCAAGATATGGGCGGGATTTACTACGAGCAGTACTTC.

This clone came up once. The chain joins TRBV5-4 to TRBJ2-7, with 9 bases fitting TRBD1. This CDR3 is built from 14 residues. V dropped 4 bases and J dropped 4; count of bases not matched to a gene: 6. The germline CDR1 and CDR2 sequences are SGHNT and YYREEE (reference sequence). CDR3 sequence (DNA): TGTGCCAGCAGCCCATCACAGGGGGCTTACGAGCAGTACTTC. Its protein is CASSPSQGAYEQYF.

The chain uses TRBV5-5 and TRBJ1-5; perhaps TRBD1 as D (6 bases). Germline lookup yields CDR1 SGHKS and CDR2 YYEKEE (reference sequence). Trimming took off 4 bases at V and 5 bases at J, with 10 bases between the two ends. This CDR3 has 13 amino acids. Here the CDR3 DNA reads TGTGCCAGCAGCAGGACAGCCTATCAGCCCCAGCATTTT. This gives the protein CASSRTAYQPQHF.

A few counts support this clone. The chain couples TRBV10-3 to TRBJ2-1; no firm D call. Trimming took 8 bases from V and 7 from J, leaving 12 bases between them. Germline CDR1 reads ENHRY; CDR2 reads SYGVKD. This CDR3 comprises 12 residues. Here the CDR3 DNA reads TGTGCCATCCTAACCCCTAGGAATGAGCAGTTCTTC. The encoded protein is CAILTPRNEQFF.

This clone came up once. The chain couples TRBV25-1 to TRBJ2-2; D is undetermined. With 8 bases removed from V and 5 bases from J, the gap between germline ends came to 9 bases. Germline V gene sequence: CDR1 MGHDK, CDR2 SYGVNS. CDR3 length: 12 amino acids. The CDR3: CASSRVTGELFF. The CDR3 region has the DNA TGTGCCAGCTCTAGGGTGACCGGGGAGCTGTTTTTT.

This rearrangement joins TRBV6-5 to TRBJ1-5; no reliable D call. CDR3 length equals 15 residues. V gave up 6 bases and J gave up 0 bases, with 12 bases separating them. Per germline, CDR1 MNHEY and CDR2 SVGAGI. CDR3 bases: TGTGCCAGCAGACCGCGTGGGGATAGCAATCAGCCCCAGCATTTT. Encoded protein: CASRPRGDSNQPQHF.